A selection of T cell receptor beta chains follows, all from one sample in a study of response to subunit inactivated influenza vaccine. Using its own MiXCR run on the RT-PCR reads, TCRdb lists one record per CDR3 protein. The repertoire holds around 710,000 distinct CDR3 sequences, with about 15% as singletons. This sample comprised PBMCs from blood, obtained 14 to 15 days before vaccination. Receptors were obtained from a man aged 45-65 years who received an inactivated influenza vaccine. Each CDR3 is given with its conserved first and last residue. D genes are given only for firm matches. The listing skips clone size in some rows; elsewhere it reads once, few, many or a size class.

V	D	J	size	DNA	CDR3
TRBV6-2/TRBV6-3	.	TRBJ2-6	.	TGTGCCAGCACCCCGACGTCTGGGGCCAACGTCCTGACTTTC	CASTPTSGANVLTF
TRBV5-1	.	TRBJ1-2	.	TGCGCCAGCAGCTTTTCATCATCTGGCTACACCTTC	CASSFSSSGYTF
TRBV12-3/TRBV12-4	TRBD1	TRBJ2-1	many	TGTGCCAGCAGTCACTCCGGGACAGGGAATGAGCAGTTCTTC	CASSHSGTGNEQFF
TRBV9	.	TRBJ2-5	.	TGTGCCAGCAGCGTAGGTTCATTAGCCCAAGAGACCCGGTACTTC	CASSVGSLAQETRYF
TRBV6-5	TRBD1	TRBJ1-5	many	TGTGCCAGCAGTTACAGGGGGCCCAATCAGCCCCAGCATTTT	CASSYRGPNQPQHF
TRBV12-3/TRBV12-4	.	TRBJ1-4	.	TGTGCCAGCAGTTTTGGGCAGCGGAATGAAAAACTGTTTTTT	CASSFGQRNEKLFF
TRBV10-3	.	TRBJ1-1	few	TGTGCCATCAGTGGGGACCCGGGAACTGAAGCTTTCTTT	CAISGDPGTEAFF
TRBV20-1	.	TRBJ1-5	few	TGCAGTGCTAGAGATCTGAGGGAGGACAATCAGCCCCAGCATTTT	CSARDLREDNQPQHF
TRBV11-2	.	TRBJ1-6	.	TGTGCCAGCAGGACTGGTGGATGGATGCCCCTCCACTTT	CASRTGGWMPLHF
TRBV19	TRBD1	TRBJ2-2	.	TGTGCCAGTCACGGGGGCCAGGGGGCCACCGGGGAGCTGTTTTTT	CASHGGQGATGELFF
TRBV11-1	.	TRBJ2-4	.	TGTGCCAGCAGCCCACCCCTGAAGCAGGGCCGCACCAAAAACATTCAGTACTTC	CASSPPLKQGRTKNIQYF
TRBV7-2	.	TRBJ1-5	few	TGTGCCAGCAGCTTAAAACAGGAACAGCCCCAGCATTTT	CASSLKQEQPQHF
TRBV12-3/TRBV12-4	TRBD1	TRBJ2-3	.	TGTGCCAGCAGTTCACAGGGGGCCCCGACAGATACGCAGTATTTT	CASSSQGAPTDTQYF
TRBV2	.	TRBJ2-1	.	TGTGCCAGCAATAAGGGTCGGCCCTACAATGAGCAGTTCTTC	CASNKGRPYNEQFF
TRBV4-2	.	TRBJ1-1	few	TGTGCCAGCAGCCAACGGGGGGCGAGGGCTGAAGCTTTCTTT	CASSQRGARAEAFF
TRBV20-1	.	TRBJ2-7	.	TGCAGTGCTAGAGGACATTGGCAGACATACGAGCAGTACTTC	CSARGHWQTYEQYF
TRBV11-2	.	TRBJ2-7	few	TGTGCCAGCAGCTTAGCTCGACTAACTACCTACGAGCAGTACTTC	CASSLARLTTYEQYF
TRBV6-2/TRBV6-3	.	TRBJ2-7	.	TGTGCCAGCAGTTACGGTAACTACGAGCAGTACTTC	CASSYGNYEQYF
TRBV20-1	.	TRBJ1-2	few	TGCAGTGCTAGTTCTCAGCCGGATGGCTACACCTTC	CSASSQPDGYTF
TRBV5-1	.	TRBJ2-3	many	TGCGCCAGCAGCTTGGGACGACACCCAGATACGCAGTATTTT	CASSLGRHPDTQYF
TRBV20-1	TRBD1	TRBJ2-2	few	TGCAGTGCGCAAAGACAGGGGAACACCGGGGAGCTGTTTTTT	CSAQRQGNTGELFF
TRBV27	.	TRBJ2-2	.	TGTGCCAGCAGTCCGTTGGAATGGGGGCAGAACACCGGGGAGCTGTTTTTT	CASSPLEWGQNTGELFF
TRBV12-3/TRBV12-4	.	TRBJ1-5	many	TGTGCCAGCAGTTTTGGGGGCTCCAATCAGCCCCAGCATTTT	CASSFGGSNQPQHF
TRBV5-4	.	TRBJ1-2	few	TGTGCCAGCAGCTTAGACGGGGGCGCCGATGGCTACACCTTC	CASSLDGGADGYTF
TRBV20-1	.	TRBJ2-7	.	TGCAGTGCCATGGGCAGGGGTCGGTACGAGCAGTACTTC	CSAMGRGRYEQYF
TRBV12-3/TRBV12-4	TRBD1	TRBJ2-7	many	TGTGCCAGCAGTTCGGTGGACAGGGTTAACGAGCAGTACTTC	CASSSVDRVNEQYF
TRBV27	.	TRBJ1-3	many	TGTGCCAGCAGTAGAGGACTGAACTCTGGAAACACCATATATTTT	CASSRGLNSGNTIYF
TRBV12-3/TRBV12-4	TRBD1	TRBJ2-7	few	TGTGCCAGCAGTTCATACAGGGGCCCCTACGAGCAGTACTTC	CASSSYRGPYEQYF
TRBV27	TRBD1	TRBJ1-2	.	TGTGCCAGCAAAGGGACAGGGTATGGCTACACCTTC	CASKGTGYGYTF
TRBV6-1	TRBD2	TRBJ2-5	few	TGTGCCAGCTATCCTAGCGGGAGGGCCCAGGAGACCCAGTACTTC	CASYPSGRAQETQYF
TRBV24-1	TRBD2	TRBJ2-1	few	TGTGCCACCAGTGATTCGCCTAGCGGGAGGGCGGGTGAGCAGTTCTTC	CATSDSPSGRAGEQFF
TRBV6-1	TRBD1	TRBJ2-7	.	TGTGCCAGCAGGACGACAGGGGGCTACTCCTACGAGCAGTACTTC	CASRTTGGYSYEQYF
TRBV7-9	.	TRBJ1-6	once	TGTGCCAGCAGCTCCCCATCAGAGCGGGGTTCACCCCTCCACTTT	CASSSPSERGSPLHF
TRBV7-2	.	TRBJ1-4	many	TGTGCCAGCAGCTTAGATAGGGGTAATGAAAAACTGTTTTTT	CASSLDRGNEKLFF
TRBV25-1	.	TRBJ2-7	few	TGTGCCAGCAGTGAATCCACCCCTATCCGATACGAGCAGTACTTC	CASSESTPIRYEQYF
TRBV7-2	TRBD2	TRBJ2-1	few	TGTGCCAGCAGGCCGCCGGGACTAGCGGGGGGCTACAATGAGCAGTTCTTC	CASRPPGLAGGYNEQFF
TRBV5-1	.	TRBJ2-5	.	TGCGCCAGCAGCTTGGAGTCTTCGGAGACCCAGTACTTC	CASSLESSETQYF
TRBV29-1	.	TRBJ1-5	many	TGCAGCGTTGGACATGCTAGCAATCAGCCCCAGCATTTT	CSVGHASNQPQHF
TRBV4-3	.	TRBJ2-1	.	TGCGCCAGCAGCCCGAACCGACAGCAACGGTTCTTC	CASSPNRQQRFF
TRBV12-3/TRBV12-4	TRBD2	TRBJ2-3	many	TGTGCCAGCAGTTTAGCGCCGGGGGGGACAGATACGCAGTATTTT	CASSLAPGGTDTQYF
TRBV18	TRBD2	TRBJ2-3	.	TGTGCCAGCTCACGGACTAGCGGGATTCAAGATACGCAGTATTTT	CASSRTSGIQDTQYF
TRBV12-3/TRBV12-4	.	TRBJ1-2	few	TGTGCCAGCAGTTCGGTGGGGGCGGGAGGCTACACCTTC	CASSSVGAGGYTF
TRBV7-8	.	TRBJ2-1	many	TGTGCCAGCAGCTTAAGGGGGGCTTACAATGAGCAGTTCTTC	CASSLRGAYNEQFF
TRBV4-3	TRBD2	TRBJ2-1	.	TGCGCCAGCAGCCAGGTTGCGGGAGTTGCTAATGAGCAGTTCTTC	CASSQVAGVANEQFF
TRBV25-1	TRBD1	TRBJ2-7	.	TGTGCCAGCAGTGAGTTCGACAGGGGAGCCCACGAGCAGTACTTC	CASSEFDRGAHEQYF
TRBV20-1	.	TRBJ1-2	few	TGCAGTACCAAGAGAGGCAGGGAAAACTATGGCTACACCTTC	CSTKRGRENYGYTF
TRBV3-1	TRBD2	TRBJ2-3	.	TGTGCCAGCAGCCTTCTGACTAGCGGGAGGGGGGCCACAGATACGCAGTATTTT	CASSLLTSGRGATDTQYF
TRBV18	TRBD2	TRBJ2-1	.	TGTGCCAGCTCACCACCGGACCGGCTAGCGGGGCTCAATGAGCAGTTCTTC	CASSPPDRLAGLNEQFF
TRBV11-2	TRBD1	TRBJ2-2	.	TGTGCCAGCAGCGCGACAGGGGGAATCGGGGAGCTGTTTTTT	CASSATGGIGELFF
TRBV10-3	.	TRBJ2-1	.	TGTGCCATCAGTGAGTCCGGGGGGCCCTACAATGAGCAGTTCTTC	CAISESGGPYNEQFF
TRBV4-2	.	TRBJ2-5	.	TGTGCCAGCAGCCAAGATCTCACAGGGTGGGAGACCCAGTACTTC	CASSQDLTGWETQYF
TRBV29-1	TRBD1	TRBJ1-3	.	TGCAGCGGGGTCAGGGGGTCTGGAAACACCATATATTTT	CSGVRGSGNTIYF
TRBV11-1	.	TRBJ1-2	.	TGTGCCAGCAGCTTTCAGGGTTCTCGAGGCTACACCTTC	CASSFQGSRGYTF
TRBV29-1	TRBD1	TRBJ2-1	few	TGCAGCGTTGGACCGGGACAGGGCACCCATGAGCAGTTCTTC	CSVGPGQGTHEQFF
TRBV12-3/TRBV12-4	.	TRBJ1-5	many	TGTGCCAGCAGTCGGGTGGGGAATCAGCCCCAGCATTTT	CASSRVGNQPQHF